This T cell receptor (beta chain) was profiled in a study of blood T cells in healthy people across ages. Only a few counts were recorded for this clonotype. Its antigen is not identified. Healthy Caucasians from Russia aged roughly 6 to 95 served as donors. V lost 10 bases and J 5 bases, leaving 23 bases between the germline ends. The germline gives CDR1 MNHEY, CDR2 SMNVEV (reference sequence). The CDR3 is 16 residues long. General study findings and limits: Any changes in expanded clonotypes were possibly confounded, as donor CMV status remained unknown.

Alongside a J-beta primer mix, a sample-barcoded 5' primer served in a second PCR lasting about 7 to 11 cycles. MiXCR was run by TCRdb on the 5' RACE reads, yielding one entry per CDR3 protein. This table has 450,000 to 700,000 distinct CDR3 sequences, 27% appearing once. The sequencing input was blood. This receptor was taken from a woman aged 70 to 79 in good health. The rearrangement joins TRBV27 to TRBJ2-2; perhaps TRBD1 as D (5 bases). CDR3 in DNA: TGTGCCACTAGGCCCCGGACAACCTCGGGTACCGGGGAGCTGTTTTTT. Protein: CATRPRTTSGTGELFF.